The rows below give T cell receptor beta chains drawn from one sample of a study of patients and donors after allogeneic stem cell transplantation. One entry per CDR3 protein results from TCRdb running MiXCR on the RT-PCR reads. The table has about a million distinct CDR3 sequences, more than 15% seen once. Sequenced sample: blood, either unsorted or a sorted T cell fraction (not recorded which). The receptors were gathered from a human donor who was either an allogeneic HSCT recipient or a stem cell or donor lymphocyte infusion donor (not recorded which). It is not recorded whose cells these are; they may come from a transplant donor. The CDR3 runs from the conserved cysteine through the conserved F or W. D genes are given only for firm matches. Not every row has a clone size; where given, it reads once, few, many or a size class.

j_call d_call v_call clone_size cdr3_nt cdr3_aa
TRBJ2-5 TRBD2 TRBV7-8 few TGTGCCAGCAGCTTAGAGGGACTAGGGGTCCAAGAGACCCAGTACTTC CASSLEGLGVQETQYF
TRBJ2-7 - TRBV6-2/TRBV6-3 many TGTGCCAGCAGTTACTCGGGGCGGTTCTCCTACGAGCAGTACTTC CASSYSGRFSYEQYF
TRBJ2-5 - TRBV12-3/TRBV12-4 many TGTGCCAGCAGCCCCGCCTTCGGGGGACAAGAGACCCAGTACTTC CASSPAFGGQETQYF
TRBJ1-3 - TRBV25-1 few TGTGCCAGCAGTGAGCCCAATAGAGCGGACACCATATATTTT CASSEPNRADTIYF
TRBJ2-3 - TRBV5-1 - TGCGCCAGCAGCCTATCACCGGACGGGATTGGGACGCAGTATTTT CASSLSPDGIGTQYF
TRBJ1-2 - TRBV25-1 - TGTGCCAGCAGTGCAACTTCCTATGGCTACACCTTC CASSATSYGYTF
TRBJ1-3 - TRBV7-2 few TGTGCCAGCAGCTTTTTGCCGAAGGGAGAAAACACCATATATTTT CASSFLPKGENTIYF
TRBJ2-1 - TRBV24-1 few TGTGCCACCAGTGATTCCGGGACGAACTACAATGAGCAGTTCTTC CATSDSGTNYNEQFF
TRBJ2-2 TRBD1 TRBV9 few TGTGCCAGCAGCGAGACAGGGACCGAGCTGTTTTTT CASSETGTELFF
TRBJ2-1 - TRBV27 - TGTGCCAGCAGTTTACTCAGCTTTTCTAACTACAATGAGCAGTTCTTC CASSLLSFSNYNEQFF
TRBJ2-1 - TRBV3-1 - TGTGCCAGCAGCCAAGATTCGCCAGGCTCCTACAATGAGCAGTTCTTC CASSQDSPGSYNEQFF
TRBJ2-7 - TRBV6-2/TRBV6-3 few TGTGCCAGCACCCCCGGCCGGACCTCCTACGAGCAGTACTTC CASTPGRTSYEQYF
TRBJ2-2 - TRBV24-1 - TGTGCCACCAGTGAGCCGTGGTTTCCCGGGGAGCTGTTTTTT CATSEPWFPGELFF
TRBJ1-1 - TRBV27 - TGTGCCAGCACTTCCGCCGACCCAGGAGCTGAAGCTTTCTTT CASTSADPGAEAFF
TRBJ2-1 - TRBV4-1 few TGCGCCAGCAGATCAGGGGGGGATTGGGATGAGCAGTTCTTC CASRSGGDWDEQFF
TRBJ2-7 TRBD2 TRBV20-1 - TGCAGTGCTTGTCCGTTGGGGGGGTCCTACGAGCAGTACTTC CSACPLGGSYEQYF
TRBJ2-1 - TRBV5-1 many TGCGCCAGCAGCTTGGCGGGGACCTCCTACAATGAGCAGTTCTTC CASSLAGTSYNEQFF
TRBJ1-2 TRBD1 TRBV24-1 - TGTGCCACCAGTGACCCAGGACAGGGGGCGTGGGGCTACACCTTC CATSDPGQGAWGYTF
TRBJ2-2 - TRBV12-3/TRBV12-4 - TGTGCCAGCGACCCTCGAGGGGCGAACACCGGGGAGCTGTTTTTT CASDPRGANTGELFF
TRBJ1-1 - TRBV12-3/TRBV12-4 many TGTGCCAGCAGTTCCCCCGGGGGTGGGCAGAGTGCTTTCTTT CASSSPGGGQSAFF
TRBJ1-1 TRBD1 TRBV6-5 few TGTGCCAGCAGTTACGGACAGGGGAGCACTGAAGCTTTCTTT CASSYGQGSTEAFF
TRBJ1-3 TRBD1 TRBV7-6 few TGTGCCAGCAGCTTAGGGGGACAGCTCTCTGGAAACACCATATATTTT CASSLGGQLSGNTIYF
TRBJ2-7 TRBD2 TRBV12-3/TRBV12-4 - TGTGCCAGCAGTCCGGGACTAGCGGGGGGGCCGCCCACCTACGAGCAGTACTTC CASSPGLAGGPPTYEQYF
TRBJ1-2 TRBD1 TRBV19 - TGTGCCAGTAGTAATACCGGGACAGGGCCTTCGGGGGGCTACACCTTC CASSNTGTGPSGGYTF
TRBJ2-5 TRBD2 TRBV7-9 - TGTGCCAGCAGCTTAACCAGCGGGAGGGCCGGGGAGACCCAGTACTTC CASSLTSGRAGETQYF
TRBJ1-2 TRBD1 TRBV20-1 - TGCAGTGCTCCGCCGACAGGGACCGGCTACACCTTC CSAPPTGTGYTF
TRBJ1-2 - TRBV20-1 - TGCAGTGCTCCGGGGGCCAACACCATGCGAGACTATGGCTACACCTTC CSAPGANTMRDYGYTF
TRBJ2-7 - TRBV9 few TGTGCCAGCAGCGGCGGGTTTGGCTCCTACGAGCAGTACTTC CASSGGFGSYEQYF
TRBJ1-2 - TRBV14 few TGTGCCAGCAGCCAAGGCATCACGACGTACAGGCCTAACTATGGCTACACCTTC CASSQGITTYRPNYGYTF
TRBJ1-1 - TRBV7-9 few TGTGCCAGCAGCCAGAGGGTGGGGAACACTGAAGCTTTCTTT CASSQRVGNTEAFF
TRBJ2-1 - TRBV11-3 few TGTGCCAGCAGCCCAGACTCGGGAGTTGAGCAGTTCTTC CASSPDSGVEQFF
TRBJ2-4 - TRBV5-1 few TGCGCCAGCAGCTTGGAACGGAGAGGGGGGGTGACCAAAAACATTCAGTACTTC CASSLERRGGVTKNIQYF
TRBJ2-6 - TRBV11-2 - TGTGCCAGCAGCTCGCCCCGGAGCAACTCTGGGGCCAACGTCCTGACTTTC CASSSPRSNSGANVLTF
TRBJ1-1 - TRBV7-9 few TGTGCCAGCAGCTCTAGTGGGTGGAGGACTGAAGCTTTCTTT CASSSSGWRTEAFF
TRBJ2-1 TRBD2 TRBV20-1 few TGCAGTGCGGGAAGACTAGCCCCTAACTACAATGAGCAGTTCTTC CSAGRLAPNYNEQFF
TRBJ1-1 TRBD1 TRBV7-9 - TGTGCCAGCAGCTCGATTAAGGACAGGGGGAACACTGAAGCTTTCTTT CASSSIKDRGNTEAFF
TRBJ2-1 - TRBV27 - TGTGCCAGCAGTTTTAACCCGGGACCCCGATACAATGAGCAGTTCTTC CASSFNPGPRYNEQFF
TRBJ2-1 - TRBV24-1 many TGTGCCACCAGTCCCACCCTCGGGACTCCTAAGCAGTTCTTC CATSPTLGTPKQFF
TRBJ1-2 - TRBV4-3 - TGCGCCAGCAGCCAAGATGAGGGACACGGAGGCTACACCTTC CASSQDEGHGGYTF
TRBJ2-7 - TRBV7-9 few TGTGCCAGCAGCCCCTTTGGGCCCTACGAGCAGTACTTC CASSPFGPYEQYF
TRBJ2-1 TRBD2 TRBV12-3/TRBV12-4 - TGTGCCAGCAGTTCGCCCTGGACTAGCGGGAGTTATGAGCAGTTCTTC CASSSPWTSGSYEQFF